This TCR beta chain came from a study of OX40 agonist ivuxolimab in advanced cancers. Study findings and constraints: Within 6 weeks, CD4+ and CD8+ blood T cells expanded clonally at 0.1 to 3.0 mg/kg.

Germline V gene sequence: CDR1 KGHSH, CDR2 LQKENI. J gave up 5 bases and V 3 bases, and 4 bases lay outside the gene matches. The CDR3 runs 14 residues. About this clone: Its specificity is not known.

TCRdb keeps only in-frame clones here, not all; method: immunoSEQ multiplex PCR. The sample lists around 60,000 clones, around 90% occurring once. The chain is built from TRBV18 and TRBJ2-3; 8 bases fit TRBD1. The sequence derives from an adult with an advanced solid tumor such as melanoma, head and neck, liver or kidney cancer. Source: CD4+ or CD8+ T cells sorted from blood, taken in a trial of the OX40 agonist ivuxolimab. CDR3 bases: TGTGCCAGCTCACCGGACAGGGTGGGAGATACGCAGTATTTT. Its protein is CASSPDRVGDTQYF.